The 11 T cell receptor beta chains listed next were all sequenced from one sample in a study of shared clonotypes between healthy human individuals. Profiled with immunoSEQ multiplex PCR; TCRdb holds only in-frame clones, not every one. In the table there are over a million clones, about four fifths of which are singletons. Sequenced input: memory CD4+ T cells from PBMCs. The subset was: CD45RA-negative fraction. All receptors come from a man aged 18 to 35 in good health. Some clones in this sample may be carry-over from other donors' samples.

The chain carries TRBV10-2 and TRBJ2-2; 10 bases agree with TRBD2. The length of the CDR3 is 16 residues. Germline assignment: CDR1 WSHSY and CDR2 SAAADI. The V segment lost 4 bases and the J segment 2 bases; nucleotides outside the gene matches: 4. The CDR3 sequence: CASSASGSGNTGELFF. CDR3 coding DNA: TGCGCCAGCAGTGCTAGCGGGAGTGGCAACACCGGGGAGCTGTTTTTT.

This chain connects TRBV2 to TRBJ1-5; D call uncertain. V lost 8 bases, J lost 7 bases, and 21 bases lay in between. This CDR3 is 15 amino acids long. CDR1 and CDR2 from the germline V gene are SNHLY and FYNNEI. The CDR3 region has the DNA TGTGCCAGCTCGGCGGGCCGGGCCTCAGAACAGCCCCAGCATTTT. It encodes CASSAGRASEQPQHF.

The rearrangement joins TRBV5-1 to TRBJ2-1; TRBD2 matches at 9 bases. This CDR3 has 17 amino acids. CDR1 and CDR2 from the germline V gene are SGHRS and YFSETQ. The ends lost 1 base at V and 7 bases at J; junction bases unmatched: 12. The CDR3 DNA is TGCGCCAGCAGCTTGTTCGGTGCGGGAGGGCCGTGGAATGAGCAGTTCTTC. Translation gives CASSLFGAGGPWNEQFF.

The chain employs TRBV11-3 and TRBJ2-3; 9 positions match TRBD2. The CDR3 spans 16 residues. Per the germline V gene, CDR1 is SGHNT and CDR2 is YENEEA. Unmatched junction bases numbered 4, after V lost 1 base and J lost 2 bases. CDR3 residues: CASSLGASGDTDTQYF. The CDR3 region has the DNA TGTGCCAGCAGCTTAGGGGCTAGCGGGGACACAGATACGCAGTATTTT.

V gene TRBV2 combines with J gene TRBJ1-1, with 7 bases fitting TRBD1. Germline trimming cut 4 bases from V and 7 bases from J; bases unmatched to any gene: 6. Germline V lookup: CDR1 SNHLY, CDR2 FYNNEI. CDR3 length: 13 amino acids. The CDR3 here is CASSGQGDGEAFF. CDR3 nucleotides: TGTGCCAGCAGTGGACAGGGAGATGGTGAAGCTTTCTTT.

The rearrangement joins TRBV19 to TRBJ2-7; 10 bases align to TRBD2. CDR1 and CDR2 from the germline V gene are LNHDA and SQIVND (reference sequence). The junction had 8 bases not matched to a gene; V was cut back by 5 bases and J by 7 bases. This CDR3 is 14 amino acids long. CDR3 protein: CASSPQREGPEQYF. The CDR3 DNA is TGTGCCAGTAGTCCTCAGCGGGAGGGGCCTGAGCAGTACTTC.

This clone was detected a few times. This chain uses TRBV11-2 with TRBJ2-3; D remains ambiguous. Germline V gives CDR1 SGHAT, CDR2 FQNNGV. CDR3 length: 13 amino acids. V gave up 3 bases and J gave up 7 bases, with 11 bases separating them. CDR3 sequence (DNA): TGTGCCAGCAGCTTCGGAACTTTTAATACGCAGTATTTT. It translates to CASSFGTFNTQYF.

This clone was recorded at least ten times. In the same sample, other DNA sequences code for this CDR3. The CDR3: CAWASGLNIQYF. The CDR3 DNA follows: TGTGCCTGGGCATCAGGCTTAAACATTCAGTACTTC. The chain links TRBV30 to TRBJ2-4; D gene unclear. The CDR3 totals 12 residues. V lost 5 bases, J lost 6 bases, and 11 bases lay in between. Germline V gene lookup returns CDR1 GTSNPN and CDR2 SVGIG (reference sequence).

J is TRBJ1-5 and V is TRBV7-8; maybe TRBD1 (5 bases). The V gene lost 5 bases and the J gene lost 6 bases, with 20 bases spanning the gap. CDR3 size: 16 residues. The germline CDR1 and CDR2 sequences are SGHVS and FQNEAQ. The CDR3 coding sequence is TGTGCCAGCAGCCCCAGACTCGGGACGGGGGGTCAGCCCCAGCATTTT. Encoded protein: CASSPRLGTGGQPQHF.

This chain links TRBV30 with TRBJ2-7, with D possibly TRBD2 on 5 matching bases. CDR3 size: 15 residues. CDR1 and CDR2 from the germline V gene are GTSNPN and SVGIG (reference sequence). With 0 bases removed from V and 4 bases from J, the gap between germline ends came to 16 bases. The CDR3 DNA reads TGTGCCTGGAGTGTACCTCCTAGCAGAGTTTACGAGCAGTACTTC. The encoded protein is CAWSVPPSRVYEQYF.

The chain employs TRBV28 and TRBJ2-1; D not certain. Germline V gene data show CDR1 as MDHEN and CDR2 as SYDVKM. This CDR3 region has 13 residues. The germline V and J ends were trimmed by 8 bases and 7 bases, with 15 bases remaining between them. The CDR3 nucleotides read TGTGCCAGCGTTAAGGGTTTATTTAATGAGCAGTTCTTC. Encoded protein: CASVKGLFNEQFF.